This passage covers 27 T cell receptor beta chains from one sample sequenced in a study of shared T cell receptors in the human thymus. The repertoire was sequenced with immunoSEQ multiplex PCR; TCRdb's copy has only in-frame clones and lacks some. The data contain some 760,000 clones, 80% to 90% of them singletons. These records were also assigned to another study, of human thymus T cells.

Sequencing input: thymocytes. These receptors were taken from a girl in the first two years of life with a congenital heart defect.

CDR3 sequence: CASRSRVGGEKLFF. For the CDR3, the DNA is TGTGCCAGCAGGTCCAGGGTTGGGGGGGAAAAACTGTTTTTT. The genes are TRBV25-1 and TRBJ1-4; tentatively, D is TRBD1 (5 bases). The ends were cut back, 6 bases at V and 8 bases at J, with 16 bases in the middle. This CDR3 is built from 14 residues. Germline V gene lookup returns CDR1 MGHDK and CDR2 SYGVNS.

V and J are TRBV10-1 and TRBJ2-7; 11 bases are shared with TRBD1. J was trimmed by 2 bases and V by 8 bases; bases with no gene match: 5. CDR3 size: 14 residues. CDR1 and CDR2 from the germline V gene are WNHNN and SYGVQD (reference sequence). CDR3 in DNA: TGCGCCAGCGGGGACAGGGGGGACCCCTACGAGCAGTACTTC. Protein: CASGDRGDPYEQYF.

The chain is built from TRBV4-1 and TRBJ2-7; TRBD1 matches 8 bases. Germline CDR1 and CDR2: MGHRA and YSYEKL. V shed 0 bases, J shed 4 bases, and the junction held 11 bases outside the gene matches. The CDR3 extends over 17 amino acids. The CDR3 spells CASSQDPGTGGYYEQYF. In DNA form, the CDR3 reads TGCGCCAGCAGCCAAGATCCAGGCACAGGGGGTTATTACGAGCAGTACTTC.

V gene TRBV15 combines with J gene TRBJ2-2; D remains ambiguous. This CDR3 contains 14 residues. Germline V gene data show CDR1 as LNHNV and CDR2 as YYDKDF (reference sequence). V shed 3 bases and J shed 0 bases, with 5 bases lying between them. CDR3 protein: CATSSSSNTGELFF. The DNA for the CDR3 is TGTGCCACCAGCAGCAGTTCGAACACCGGGGAGCTGTTTTTT.

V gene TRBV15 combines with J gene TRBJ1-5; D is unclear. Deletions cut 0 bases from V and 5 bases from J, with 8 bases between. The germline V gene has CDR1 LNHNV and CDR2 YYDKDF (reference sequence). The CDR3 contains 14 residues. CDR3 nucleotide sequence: TGTGCCACCAGCAGAGATTCCGGGTATCAGCCCCAGCATTTT. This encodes CATSRDSGYQPQHF.

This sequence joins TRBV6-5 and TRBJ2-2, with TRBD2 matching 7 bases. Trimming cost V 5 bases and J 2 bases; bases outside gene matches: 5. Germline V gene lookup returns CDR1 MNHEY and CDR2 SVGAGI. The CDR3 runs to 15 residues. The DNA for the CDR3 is TGTGCCAGCAGTCCGTGCGGGGGAAACACCGGGGAGCTGTTTTTT. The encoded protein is CASSPCGGNTGELFF.

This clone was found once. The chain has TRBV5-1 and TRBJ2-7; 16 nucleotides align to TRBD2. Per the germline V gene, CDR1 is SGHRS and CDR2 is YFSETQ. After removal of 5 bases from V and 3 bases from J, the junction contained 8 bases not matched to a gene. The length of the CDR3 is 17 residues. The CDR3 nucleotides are TGCGCCAGCAGTGGGACTAGCGGGGGGGCCCCAGGCTACGAGCAGTACTTC. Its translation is CASSGTSGGAPGYEQYF.

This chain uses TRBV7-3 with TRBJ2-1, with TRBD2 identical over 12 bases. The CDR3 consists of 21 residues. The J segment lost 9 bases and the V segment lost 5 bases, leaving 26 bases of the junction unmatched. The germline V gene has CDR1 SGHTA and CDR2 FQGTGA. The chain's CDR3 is CASSPRGASGGVFPSTTEQFF. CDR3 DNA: TGTGCCAGCAGCCCACGGGGGGCTAGCGGGGGGGTATTCCCCTCGACAACTGAGCAGTTCTTC.

For the CDR3, the DNA is TGTGCCAGCAGCTTAAATATGGGCAGGGCACTCGCCTATGGCTACACCTTC. Its translation: CASSLNMGRALAYGYTF. The chain carries TRBV7-8 and TRBJ1-2; a possible D gene is TRBD1 (5 bases). Between the trimmed V and J ends, which lost 2 bases and 4 bases, there was a span of 20 bases. The CDR3 is made up of 17 amino acids. Germline V gives CDR1 SGHVS, CDR2 FQNEAQ.

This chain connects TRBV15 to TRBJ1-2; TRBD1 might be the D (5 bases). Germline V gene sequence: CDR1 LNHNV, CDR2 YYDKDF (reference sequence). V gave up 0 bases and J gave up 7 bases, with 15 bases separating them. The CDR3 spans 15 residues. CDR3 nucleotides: TGTGCCACCAGCAGAGATGAGGAGGGGTTTGCTGGCTACACCTTC. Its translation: CATSRDEEGFAGYTF.

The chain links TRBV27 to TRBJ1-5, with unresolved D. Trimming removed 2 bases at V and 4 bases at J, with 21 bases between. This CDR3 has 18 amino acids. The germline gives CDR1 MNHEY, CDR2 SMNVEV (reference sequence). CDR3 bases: TGTGCCAGCAGTTTACCCCCGGGGTTCGTCTTGGGGAATCAGCCCCAGCATTTT. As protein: CASSLPPGFVLGNQPQHF.

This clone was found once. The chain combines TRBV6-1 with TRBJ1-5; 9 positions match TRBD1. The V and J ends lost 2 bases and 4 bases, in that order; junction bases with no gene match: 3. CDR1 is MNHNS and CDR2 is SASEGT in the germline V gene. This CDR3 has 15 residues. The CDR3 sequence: CASSEYGTGNQPQHF. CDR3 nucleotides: TGTGCCAGCAGTGAATATGGGACAGGGAATCAGCCCCAGCATTTT.

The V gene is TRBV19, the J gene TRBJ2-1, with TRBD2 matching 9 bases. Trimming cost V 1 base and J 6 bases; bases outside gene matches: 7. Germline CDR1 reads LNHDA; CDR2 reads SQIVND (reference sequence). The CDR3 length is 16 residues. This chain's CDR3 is CASSIVSGTSINEQFF. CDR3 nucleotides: TGTGCCAGTAGTATAGTATCCGGGACTAGCATCAATGAGCAGTTCTTC. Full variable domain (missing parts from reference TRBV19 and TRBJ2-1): DGGITQSPKYLFRKEGQNVTLSCEQNLNHDAMYWYRQDPGQGLRLIYYSQIVNDFQKGDIAEGYSVSREKKESFPLTVTSAQKNPTAFYLCASSIVSGTSINEQFFGPGTRLTVL.

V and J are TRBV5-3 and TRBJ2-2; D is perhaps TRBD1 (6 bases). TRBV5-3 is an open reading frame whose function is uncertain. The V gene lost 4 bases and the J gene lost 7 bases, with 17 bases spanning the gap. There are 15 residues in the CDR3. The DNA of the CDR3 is TGTGCCAGAAGCCCAACCCCCCAACAGGGCGGGGAGCTGTTTTTT. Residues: CARSPTPQQGGELFF.

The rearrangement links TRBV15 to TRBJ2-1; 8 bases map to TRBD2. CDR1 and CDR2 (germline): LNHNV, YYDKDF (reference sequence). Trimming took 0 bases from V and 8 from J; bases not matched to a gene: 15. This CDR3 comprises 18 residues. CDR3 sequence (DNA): TGTGCCACCAGCAGAGATCCCGGGGGGGGCGGCATTGGAGATGAGCAGTTCTTC. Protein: CATSRDPGGGGIGDEQFF.

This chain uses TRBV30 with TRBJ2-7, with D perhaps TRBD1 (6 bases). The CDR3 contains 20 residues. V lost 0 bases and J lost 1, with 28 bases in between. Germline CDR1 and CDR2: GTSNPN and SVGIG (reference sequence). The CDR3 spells CAWSVEGPAAPLRGSYEQYF. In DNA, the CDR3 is TGTGCCTGGAGTGTAGAGGGGCCCGCGGCGCCCTTGAGGGGGTCCTACGAGCAGTACTTC.

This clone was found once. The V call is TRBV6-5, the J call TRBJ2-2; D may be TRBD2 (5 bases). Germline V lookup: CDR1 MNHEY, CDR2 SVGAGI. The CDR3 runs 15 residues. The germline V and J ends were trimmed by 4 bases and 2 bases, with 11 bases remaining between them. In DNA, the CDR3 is TGTGCCAGCAGTTTACGGGGAAGTAACACCGGGGAGCTGTTTTTT. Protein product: CASSLRGSNTGELFF.

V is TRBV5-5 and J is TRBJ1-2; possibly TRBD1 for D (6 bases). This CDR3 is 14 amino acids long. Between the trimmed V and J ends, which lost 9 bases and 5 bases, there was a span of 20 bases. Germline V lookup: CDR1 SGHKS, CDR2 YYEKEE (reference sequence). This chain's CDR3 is CATLQGPQQYGYTF. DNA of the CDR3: TGTGCCACACTTCAGGGGCCCCAGCAATATGGCTACACCTTC.

Here the CDR3 DNA reads TGTGCCAGCGAAAGGGGATTATTTCAGCCCCAGCATTTT. Its protein product is CASERGLFQPQHF. The chain uses TRBV6-1 and TRBJ1-5, with D possibly TRBD1 on 5 matching bases. V dropped 8 bases and J dropped 6 bases, with 14 bases sitting between them. The CDR3 is made up of 13 amino acids. Germline V gene data show CDR1 as MNHNS and CDR2 as SASEGT.

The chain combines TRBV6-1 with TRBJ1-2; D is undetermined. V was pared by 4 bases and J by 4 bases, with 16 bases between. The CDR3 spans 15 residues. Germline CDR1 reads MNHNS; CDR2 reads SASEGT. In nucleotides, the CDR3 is TGTGCCAGCAGTGGACCCCGGGGAGCGCTCTATGGCTACACCTTC. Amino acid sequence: CASSGPRGALYGYTF.

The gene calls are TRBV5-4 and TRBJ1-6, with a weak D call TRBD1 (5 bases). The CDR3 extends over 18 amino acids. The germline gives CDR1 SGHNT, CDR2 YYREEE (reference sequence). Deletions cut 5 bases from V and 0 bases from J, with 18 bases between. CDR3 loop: CASSGGTRSGSYNSPLHF. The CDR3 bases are TGTGCCAGCAGTGGGGGGACCCGGTCGGGCTCCTATAATTCACCCCTCCACTTT.

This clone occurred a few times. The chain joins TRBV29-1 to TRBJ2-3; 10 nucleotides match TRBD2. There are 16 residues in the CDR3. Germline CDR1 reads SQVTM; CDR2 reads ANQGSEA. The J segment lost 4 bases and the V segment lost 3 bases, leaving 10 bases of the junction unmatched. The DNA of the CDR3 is TGCAGCGTTGAGTTGGTAGCGGGGGGAGGTGCAGATACGCAGTATTTT. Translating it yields CSVELVAGGGADTQYF.

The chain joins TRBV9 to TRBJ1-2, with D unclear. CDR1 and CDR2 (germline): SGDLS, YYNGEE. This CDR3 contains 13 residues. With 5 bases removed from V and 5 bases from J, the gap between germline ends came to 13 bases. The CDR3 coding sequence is TGTGCCAGCAGTGACAAGACGCGTTATGGCTACACCTTC. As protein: CASSDKTRYGYTF.

CDR3 sequence (DNA): TGCGCCAGCAGCTTGGCACGGGACAGGGGTTCAAAACTGTTTTTT. It encodes CASSLARDRGSKLFF. The chain couples TRBV5-1 to TRBJ1-4; 10 nucleotides align to TRBD1. V was pared by 0 bases and J by 10 bases, with 6 bases of the junction left unmatched. CDR3 length: 15 residues. Germline assignment: CDR1 SGHRS and CDR2 YFSETQ. Complete variable domain (other parts from reference TRBV5-1 and TRBJ1-4): KAGVTQTPRYLIKTRGQQVTLSCSPISGHRSVSWYQQTPGQGLQFLFEYFSETQRNKGNFPGRFSGRQFSNSRSEMNVSTLELGDSALYLCASSLARDRGSKLFFGSGTQLSVL.

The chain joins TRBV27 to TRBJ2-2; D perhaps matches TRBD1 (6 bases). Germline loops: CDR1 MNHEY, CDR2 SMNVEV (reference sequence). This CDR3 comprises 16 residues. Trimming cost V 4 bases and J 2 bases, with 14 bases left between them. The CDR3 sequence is CASSYARTVNTGELFF. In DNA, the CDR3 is TGTGCCAGCAGTTATGCGAGGACAGTTAACACCGGGGAGCTGTTTTTT.

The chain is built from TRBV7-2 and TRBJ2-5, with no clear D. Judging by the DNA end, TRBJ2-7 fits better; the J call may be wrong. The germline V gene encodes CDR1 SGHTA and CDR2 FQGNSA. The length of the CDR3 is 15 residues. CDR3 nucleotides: TGTGCCAGCAGCTCTGTGTCTCCTAGCTCCTACGAGCAGTACTTC. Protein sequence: CASSSVSPSSYEQYF.

CDR3 protein: CASSHIIKGAFF. The DNA for the CDR3 is TGTGCCAGCAGCCATATCATTAAGGGGGCTTTCTTT. The chain links TRBV11-3 to TRBJ1-1; possibly TRBD1 for D (5 bases). The germline V and J ends were trimmed by 5 bases and 11 bases, with 15 bases remaining between them. The CDR3 consists of 12 residues. Per the germline V gene, CDR1 is SGHNT and CDR2 is YENEEA.